These 20 T cell receptor beta chains originate from one sample sequenced in a study of blood T cell repertoires in COVID-19. The method was immunoSEQ multiplex PCR; TCRdb's version includes in-frame clones alone and lacks a portion of them. Here the sample spans 110,000 or so clones, more than 80% being singletons. The specimen sequenced was peripheral blood. The receptors derive from a man aged 65 to 79 with active or convalescent COVID-19.

V usage is TRBV6-5 and J usage is TRBJ2-7, with TRBD1 identical over 11 bases. Trimming at V came to 4 bases and at J to 2 bases, leaving 4 bases not matched to a gene. Germline V gene data show CDR1 as MNHEY and CDR2 as SVGAGI. This CDR3 has 15 amino acids. CDR3: CASSSRTGGPYEQYF. The CDR3 nucleotides are TGTGCCAGCAGTTCGAGGACAGGGGGCCCCTACGAGCAGTACTTC.

This chain uses TRBV5-1 with TRBJ2-5; perhaps TRBD1 as D (5 bases). The germline CDR1 and CDR2 sequences are SGHRS and YFSETQ. V was clipped by 3 bases and J by 1 base, with 10 bases between them. This CDR3 spans 14 amino acids. CDR3 protein: CASSSGQAQETQYF. CDR3 bases: TGCGCCAGCAGCTCAGGGCAGGCCCAAGAGACCCAGTACTTC.

The chain links TRBV7-2 to TRBJ2-1, with TRBD2 matching 10 bases. The CDR3 runs to 16 residues. From germline, CDR1 is SGHTA and CDR2 FQGNSA. The trim removed 4 bases at V and 5 bases at J, leaving 8 bases unmatched. The CDR3 DNA is TGTGCCAGCAGCTCCCGTGCGCTAGCGGGAGACAATGAGCAGTTCTTC. Translated: CASSSRALAGDNEQFF.

V usage is TRBV7-9 and J usage is TRBJ1-4; 9 nucleotides line up with TRBD1. This CDR3 contains 15 residues. J lost 4 bases, V lost 5 bases, and 5 bases had no gene match. Germline-derived CDR1 and CDR2 are SEHNR and FQNEAQ (reference sequence). The CDR3 nucleotides are TGTGCCAGCAGCGAACAGGGGGCGGTTAATGAAAAACTGTTTTTT. Amino acid sequence: CASSEQGAVNEKLFF.

This sequence joins TRBV6-5 and TRBJ2-7; the D is unclear. The CDR3 is made up of 15 amino acids. V lost 1 base and J 3 bases, leaving 13 bases between the germline ends. Germline-derived CDR1 and CDR2 are MNHEY and SVGAGI. The DNA of the CDR3 is TGTGCCAGCAGTTACTGGGCAGAGAATGACTACGAGCAGTACTTC. Translating gives CASSYWAENDYEQYF.

This chain links TRBV28 with TRBJ2-3; D perhaps matches TRBD2 (6 bases). Trimming shortened V by 6 bases and J by 6 bases, and 13 bases separated the two germline ends. The V gene's germline CDR1 is MDHEN and CDR2 SYDVKM. The CDR3 loop spans 13 amino acids. This CDR3 is CASSPSGVDTQYF. The CDR3 coding sequence is TGTGCCAGCAGCCCATCGGGGGTGGATACGCAGTATTTT.

The gene calls are TRBV28 and TRBJ2-7; D is perhaps TRBD1 (6 bases). CDR1 is MDHEN, CDR2 SYDVKM, per germline. Trimming cost V 5 bases and J 6 bases, with 14 bases left between them. CDR3 length equals 13 residues. CDR3: CASSPPTGFEQYF. In nucleotides, the CDR3 is TGTGCCAGCAGTCCCCCGACAGGTTTCGAGCAGTACTTC.

The genes are TRBV11-2 and TRBJ2-5; 7 nucleotides align to TRBD1. The V gene's germline CDR1 is SGHAT and CDR2 FQNNGV. V was clipped by 5 bases and J by 1 base; unmatched bases: 7. This CDR3 contains 15 residues. In DNA, the CDR3 is TGTGCCAGCAGCCAAGGACAGGTCCTCCAAGAGACCCAGTACTTC. Protein product: CASSQGQVLQETQYF.

The V and J genes are TRBV3-1 (or the pseudogene TRBV3-2) and TRBJ1-3, with D perhaps TRBD1 (6 bases). The germline CDR1 and CDR2 sequences are LGHDT and YNNKEL (reference sequence). Trimming took off 3 bases at V and 0 bases at J, with 15 bases between the two ends. This CDR3 region has 17 residues. As DNA, the CDR3 is TGTGCCAGCAGCCAGCTAAGAGGACAGCTCTCTGGAAACACCATATATTTT. This gives the protein CASSQLRGQLSGNTIYF.

Concerning this clone: At one boundary the junction diverges from the germline segment, which might be a read error. The V gene is TRBV7-7, the J gene TRBJ2-5; the D gene is possibly TRBD2 (6 bases). The germline V gene encodes CDR1 SSHAT and CDR2 FNYEAQ (reference sequence). This CDR3 has 15 amino acids. The CDR3 sequence is CASSGSRDSQETQYF. In nucleotides, the CDR3 is TGTGCTAGCAGCGGTAGTCGGGACTCCCAAGAGACCCAGTACTTC.

The V and J genes are TRBV23-1 and TRBJ2-7; no clear D gene. TRBV23-1 has ORF status, its function being uncertain. The CDR3 is 12 residues long. The CDR3 reads CVSASRPYEQYF. In nucleotides, the CDR3 is TGCGTCTCGGCGAGCAGGCCCTACGAGCAGTACTTC.

This chain connects TRBV19 to TRBJ2-7, with a weak D call TRBD2 (6 bases). The germline V and J ends were trimmed by 1 base and 4 bases, with 8 bases remaining between them. This CDR3 comprises 13 residues. Germline loops: CDR1 LNHDA, CDR2 SQIVND (reference sequence). The CDR3 DNA reads as TGTGCCAGTAGTATAGGGGCGGGATACGAGCAGTACTTC. The encoded protein is CASSIGAGYEQYF. The full variable domain, completed using reference TRBV19 and TRBJ2-7, is DGGITQSPKYLFRKEGQNVTLSCEQNLNHDAMYWYRQDPGQGLRLIYYSQIVNDFQKGDIAEGYSVSREKKESFPLTVTSAQKNPTAFYLCASSIGAGYEQYFGPGTRLTVT.

The chain couples TRBV2 to TRBJ1-1, with D possibly matching TRBD1 (5 bases). CDR3 size: 15 residues. Trimming removed 6 bases from V and 6 bases from J, with 20 bases in between. Germline assignment: CDR1 SNHLY and CDR2 FYNNEI. The CDR3 loop reads CASSPWGEISSEAFF. In DNA form, the CDR3 reads TGTGCCAGCAGCCCCTGGGGGGAGATCAGCTCTGAAGCTTTCTTT. The full variable domain, in which reference TRBV2 and TRBJ1-1 provide the parts outside the CDR3, is EPEVTQTPSHQVTQMGQEVILRCVPISNHLYFYWYRQILGQKVEFLVSFYNNEISEKSEIFDDQFSVERPDGSNFTLKIRSTKLEDSAMYFCASSPWGEISSEAFFGQGTRLTVV.

This chain uses TRBV7-2 with TRBJ2-2, with TRBD1 matching over 8 bases. With 4 bases clipped from V and 4 bases from J, the junction kept 11 bases outside the gene matches. The V gene's germline CDR1 is SGHTA and CDR2 FQGNSA. The CDR3 runs 17 residues. CDR3 sequence reads: CASSSNKDRAGTGELFF. Here the CDR3 DNA reads TGTGCCAGCAGCTCGAATAAGGACAGGGCGGGCACCGGGGAGCTGTTTTTT.

This sequence joins TRBV2 and TRBJ2-5; 7 bases map to TRBD1. Germline CDR1 reads SNHLY; CDR2 reads FYNNEI. CDR3 size: 14 residues. With V trimmed by 7 bases and J by 1 base, 6 bases remained unmatched. The CDR3 spells CASNLGQLQETQYF. The CDR3 nucleotides are TGTGCCAGCAACCTGGGACAGCTCCAAGAGACCCAGTACTTC.

This clone has just one count. This rearrangement joins TRBV15 to TRBJ2-1; 14 positions agree with TRBD2. This CDR3 spans 16 amino acids. CDR1 is LNHNV and CDR2 is YYDKDF in the germline V gene (reference sequence). The junction had 2 bases not matched to a gene; V was cut back by 1 base and J by 6 bases. The DNA for the CDR3 is TGTGCCACCAGCAGAGTCGGACTAGCGGGAGGCAATGAGCAGTTCTTC. Translated, it gives CATSRVGLAGGNEQFF.

This clone was counted ten times or more. The V and J genes are TRBV29-1 and TRBJ1-1; 8 bases align to TRBD1. V was clipped by 5 bases and J by 0 bases; unmatched bases: 17. The CDR3 covers 18 residues. Germline values: CDR1 SQVTM, CDR2 ANQGSEA. The DNA of the CDR3 is TGCAGCGTTCTCCCTTACCAGGGGGCAGGAGAAATGAACACTGAAGCTTTCTTT. Translation: CSVLPYQGAGEMNTEAFF. Drawing the rest from reference TRBV29-1 and TRBJ1-1, the complete variable domain is SAVISQKPSRDICQRGTSLTIQCQVDSQVTMMFWYRQQPGQSLTLIATANQGSEATYESGFVIDKFPISRPNLTFSTLTVSNMSPEDSSIYLCSVLPYQGAGEMNTEAFFGQGTRLTVV.

V gene TRBV6-5 combines with J gene TRBJ2-2; 9 bases fit TRBD1. Germline CDR1 MNHEY, CDR2 SVGAGI. After removal of 2 bases from V and 2 bases from J, the junction contained 3 bases not matched to a gene. CDR3 size: 16 residues. CDR3 in amino acids: CASSYRDRANTGELFF. Here the CDR3 DNA reads TGTGCCAGCAGTTACCGGGACAGGGCTAACACCGGGGAGCTGTTTTTT.

The J gene is TRBJ2-1, the V gene TRBV9; a weak D match, TRBD1 (6 bases). This CDR3 is built from 12 residues. V was shortened by 0 bases and J by 12 bases, with 10 bases between the two germline ends. The germline V gene has CDR1 SGDLS and CDR2 YYNGEE. The CDR3 reads CASSVGEDRQFF. In nucleotides, the CDR3 is TGTGCCAGCAGCGTAGGAGAGGACAGGCAGTTCTTC.

The V gene is TRBV29-1, the J gene TRBJ2-1; TRBD2 agrees at 7 bases. The CDR3 extends over 14 amino acids. With 3 bases clipped from V and 0 bases from J, the junction kept 2 bases outside the gene matches. From germline, CDR1 is SQVTM and CDR2 ANQGSEA. CDR3: CSVEGGSSYNEQFF. DNA for the CDR3: TGCAGCGTTGAGGGCGGGAGCTCCTACAATGAGCAGTTCTTC.